Here is one T cell receptor beta chain with its context. The data are from a study of blood T cell repertoires in COVID-19. Study-level background: Nucleic acid was either cDNA or gDNA, and it came from T cells, B-cell-depleted T cells, or PBMCs.

This CDR3 is built from 16 residues. V shed 0 bases and J 8 bases; nucleotides not matched to a gene: 3. CDR1 is MRHNA and CDR2 is SNTAGT in the germline V gene. Authors' data handling: The authors estimated nucleated cell counts from reference gene primer amplification. Some clones are missing from TCRdb's copy, which holds only in-frame ones; the method was immunoSEQ multiplex PCR. The DNA was the basis for D and trimming; V, J and clone size are from that table. In the table there are approximately 150,000 clones, 60% to 85% of which are singletons. The sequence derives from a man between 45 and 60 years old with active or convalescent COVID-19. The chain recombines TRBV6-4 with TRBJ2-1; TRBD2 matches 14 bases. The sequencing sample was made of peripheral blood. The CDR3 DNA sequence: TGTGCCAGCAGTGACTCCGGACTAGCGGGAGGTCATGAGCAGTTCTTC. Translating it yields CASSDSGLAGGHEQFF.